A single TCR beta chain is shown here with its context. Its antigen is not known. CDR1 is MNHEY, CDR2 SMNVEV, per germline (reference sequence). The CDR3 totals 16 residues. V lost 4 bases and J 5 bases, leaving 20 bases between the germline ends. This record comes from a study of cytotoxic CD8 clonotypes in ibrutinib-treated CLL. General observations from the study: In sustained-remission versus progressing patients, sampling times differed. Researchers report that baseline clonality outpaced age-matched healthy donors and tracked circulating CD8+ T-cell counts.

The intended depth for sequencing was 1 in 200,000 to 1 in 1 million T cells. Assay used: immunoSEQ multiplex PCR; TCRdb lists only in-frame clones, some missing. The sample lists about 300,000 clones, around 77% seen once, with about 5.3% in the top ten. The material sequenced was PBMCs, taken at disease progression, from a patient treated with ibrutinib. This clonotype was sampled from a human donor with chronic lymphocytic leukemia. This chain joins TRBV27 and TRBJ2-5; D call uncertain. The CDR3 bases are TGTGCCAGCAGTTCCCGGTCAAGTCGAGGAGTCGAGACCCAGTACTTC. Translating it yields CASSSRSSRGVETQYF.